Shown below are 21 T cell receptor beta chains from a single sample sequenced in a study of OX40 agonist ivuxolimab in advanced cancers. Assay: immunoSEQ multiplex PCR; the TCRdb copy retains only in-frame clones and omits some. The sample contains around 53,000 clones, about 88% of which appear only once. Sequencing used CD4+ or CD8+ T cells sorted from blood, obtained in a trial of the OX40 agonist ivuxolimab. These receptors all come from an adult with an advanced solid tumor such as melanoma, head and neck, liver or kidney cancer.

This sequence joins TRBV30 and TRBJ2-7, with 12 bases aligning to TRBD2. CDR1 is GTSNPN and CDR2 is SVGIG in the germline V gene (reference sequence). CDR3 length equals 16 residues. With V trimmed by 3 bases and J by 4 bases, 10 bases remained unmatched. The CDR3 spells CAWSVGGLAGIYEQYF. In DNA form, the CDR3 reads TGTGCCTGGAGCGTCGGTGGACTAGCGGGGATTTACGAGCAGTACTTC.

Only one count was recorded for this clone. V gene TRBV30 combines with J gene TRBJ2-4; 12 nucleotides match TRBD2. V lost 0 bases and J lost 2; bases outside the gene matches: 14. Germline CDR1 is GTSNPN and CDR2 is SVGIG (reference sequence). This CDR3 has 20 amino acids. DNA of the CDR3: TGTGCCTGGAGTGTACGGGAACTAGCGGGAGGCTTTACGACCAAAAACATTCAGTACTTC. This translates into CAWSVRELAGGFTTKNIQYF.

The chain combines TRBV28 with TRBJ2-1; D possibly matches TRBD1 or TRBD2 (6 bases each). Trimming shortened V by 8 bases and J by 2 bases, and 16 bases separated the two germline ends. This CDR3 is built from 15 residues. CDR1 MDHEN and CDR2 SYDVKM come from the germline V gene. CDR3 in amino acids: CASGGGPTPYNEQFF. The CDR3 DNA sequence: TGTGCCAGCGGTGGGGGGCCGACCCCCTACAATGAGCAGTTCTTC.

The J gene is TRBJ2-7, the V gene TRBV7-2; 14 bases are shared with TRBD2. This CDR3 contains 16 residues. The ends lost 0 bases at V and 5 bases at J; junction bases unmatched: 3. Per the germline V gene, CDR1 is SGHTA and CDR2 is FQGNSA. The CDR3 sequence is CASSLAGLAGAHEQYF. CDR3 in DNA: TGTGCCAGCAGCTTAGCGGGACTAGCGGGAGCCCACGAGCAGTACTTC. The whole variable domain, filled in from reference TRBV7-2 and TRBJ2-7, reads GAGVSQSPSNKVTEKGKDVELRCDPISGHTALYWYRQSLGQGLEFLIYFQGNSAPDKSGLPSDRFSAERTGGSVSTLTIQRTQQEDSAVYLCASSLAGLAGAHEQYFGPGTRLTVT.

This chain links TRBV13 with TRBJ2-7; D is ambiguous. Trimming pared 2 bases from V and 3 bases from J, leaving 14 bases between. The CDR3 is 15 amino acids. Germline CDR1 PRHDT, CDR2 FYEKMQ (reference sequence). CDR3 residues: CASSLMDGSHYEQYF. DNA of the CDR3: TGTGCCAGCAGCTTAATGGACGGGTCCCACTACGAGCAGTACTTC.

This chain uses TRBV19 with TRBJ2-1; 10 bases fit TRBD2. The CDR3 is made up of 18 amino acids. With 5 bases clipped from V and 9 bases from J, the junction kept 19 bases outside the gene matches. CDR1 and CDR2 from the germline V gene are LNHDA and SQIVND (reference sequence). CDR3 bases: TGTGCCAGTAGTCGTGGGGGTCTGGCTAGCGGGAGACGCGGTGAGCAGTTCTTC. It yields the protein CASSRGGLASGRRGEQFF.

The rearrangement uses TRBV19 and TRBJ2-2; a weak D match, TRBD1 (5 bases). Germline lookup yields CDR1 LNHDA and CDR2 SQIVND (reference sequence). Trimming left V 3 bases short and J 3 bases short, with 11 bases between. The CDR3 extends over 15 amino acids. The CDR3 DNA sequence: TGTGCCAGTAGTATTGTGGGCAGGGACACCGGGGAGCTGTTTTTT. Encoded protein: CASSIVGRDTGELFF.

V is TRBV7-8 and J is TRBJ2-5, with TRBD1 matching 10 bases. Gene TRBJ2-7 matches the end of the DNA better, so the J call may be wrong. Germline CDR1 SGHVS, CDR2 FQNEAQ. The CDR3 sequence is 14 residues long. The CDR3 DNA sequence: TGTGCCAGCAGCGCGACAGGGGGCGGTTACGAGCAGTACTTC. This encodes CASSATGGGYEQYF.

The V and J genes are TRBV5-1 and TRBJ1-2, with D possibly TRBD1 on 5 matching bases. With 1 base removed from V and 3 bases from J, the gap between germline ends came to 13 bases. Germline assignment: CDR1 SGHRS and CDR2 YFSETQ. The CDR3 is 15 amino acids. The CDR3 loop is CASSLSPGMDYGYTF. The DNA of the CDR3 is TGCGCCAGCAGCTTGTCTCCAGGGATGGACTATGGCTACACCTTC. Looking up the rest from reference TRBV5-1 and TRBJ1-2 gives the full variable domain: KAGVTQTPRYLIKTRGQQVTLSCSPISGHRSVSWYQQTPGQGLQFLFEYFSETQRNKGNFPGRFSGRQFSNSRSEMNVSTLELGDSALYLCASSLSPGMDYGYTFGSGTRLTVV.

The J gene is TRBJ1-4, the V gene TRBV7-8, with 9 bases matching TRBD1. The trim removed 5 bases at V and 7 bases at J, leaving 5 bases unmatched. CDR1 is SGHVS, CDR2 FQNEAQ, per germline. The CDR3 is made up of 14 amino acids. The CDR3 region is CASSAGQGGEKLFF. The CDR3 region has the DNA TGTGCCAGCAGCGCGGGACAGGGAGGTGAAAAACTGTTTTTT.

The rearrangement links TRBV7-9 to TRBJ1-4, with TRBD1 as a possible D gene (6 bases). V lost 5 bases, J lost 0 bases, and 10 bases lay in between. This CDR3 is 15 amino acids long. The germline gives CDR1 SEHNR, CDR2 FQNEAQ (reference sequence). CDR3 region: CASSQGGSTNEKLFF. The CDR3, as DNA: TGTGCCAGCAGCCAAGGGGGGTCAACTAATGAAAAACTGTTTTTT.

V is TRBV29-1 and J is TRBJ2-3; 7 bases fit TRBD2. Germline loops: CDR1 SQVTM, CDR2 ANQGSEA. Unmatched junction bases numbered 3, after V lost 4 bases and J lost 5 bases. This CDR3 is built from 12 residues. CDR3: CSVGLAEDTQYF. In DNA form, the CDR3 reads TGCAGCGTTGGCCTAGCGGAAGATACGCAGTATTTT.

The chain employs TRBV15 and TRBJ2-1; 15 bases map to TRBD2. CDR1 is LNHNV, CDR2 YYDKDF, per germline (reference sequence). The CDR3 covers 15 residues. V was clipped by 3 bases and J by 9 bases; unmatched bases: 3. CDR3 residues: CATSRPGLAGGEQFF. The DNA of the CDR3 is TGTGCCACCAGCAGGCCGGGACTAGCGGGAGGTGAGCAGTTCTTC.

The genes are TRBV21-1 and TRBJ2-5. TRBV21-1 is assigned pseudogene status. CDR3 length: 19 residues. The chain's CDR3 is CASSKEPGLRGHPQETQYF. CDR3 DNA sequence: TGTGCCAGCAGCAAAGAACCGGGGCTTCGCGGACACCCACAAGAGACCCAGTACTTC.

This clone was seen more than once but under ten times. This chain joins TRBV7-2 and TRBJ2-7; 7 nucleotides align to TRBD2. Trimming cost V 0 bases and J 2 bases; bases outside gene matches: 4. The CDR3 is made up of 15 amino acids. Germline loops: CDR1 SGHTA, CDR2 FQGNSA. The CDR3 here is CASSLAAGETYEQYF. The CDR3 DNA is TGTGCCAGCAGCTTAGCGGCGGGAGAGACCTACGAGCAGTACTTC. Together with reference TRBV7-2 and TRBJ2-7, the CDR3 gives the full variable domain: GAGVSQSPSNKVTEKGKDVELRCDPISGHTALYWYRQSLGQGLEFLIYFQGNSAPDKSGLPSDRFSAERTGGSVSTLTIQRTQQEDSAVYLCASSLAAGETYEQYFGPGTRLTVT.

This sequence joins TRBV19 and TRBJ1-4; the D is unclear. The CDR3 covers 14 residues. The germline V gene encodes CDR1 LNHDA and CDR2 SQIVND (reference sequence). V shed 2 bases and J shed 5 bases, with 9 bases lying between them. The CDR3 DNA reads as TGTGCCAGTAGTATAAGGACGGGAAATGAAAAACTGTTTTTT. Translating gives CASSIRTGNEKLFF.

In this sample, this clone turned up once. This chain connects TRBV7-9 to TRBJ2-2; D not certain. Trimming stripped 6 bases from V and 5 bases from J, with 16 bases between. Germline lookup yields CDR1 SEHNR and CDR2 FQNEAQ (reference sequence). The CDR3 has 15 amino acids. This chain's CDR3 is CASSDPRARTGELFF. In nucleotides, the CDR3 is TGTGCCAGCAGTGATCCTAGGGCCCGAACCGGGGAGCTGTTTTTT. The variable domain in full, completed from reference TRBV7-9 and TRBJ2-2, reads DTGVSQNPRHKITKRGQNVTFRCDPISEHNRLYWYRQTLGQGPEFLTYFQNEAQLEKSRLLSDRFSAERPKGSFSTLEIQRTEQGDSAMYLCASSDPRARTGELFFGEGSRLTVL.

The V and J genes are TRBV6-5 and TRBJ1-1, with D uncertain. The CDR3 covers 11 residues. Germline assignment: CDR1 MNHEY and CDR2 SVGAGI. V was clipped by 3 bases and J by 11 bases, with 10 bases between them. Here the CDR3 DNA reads TGTGCCAGCAGTTATGAGGTAGAGGCTTTCTTT. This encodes CASSYEVEAFF.

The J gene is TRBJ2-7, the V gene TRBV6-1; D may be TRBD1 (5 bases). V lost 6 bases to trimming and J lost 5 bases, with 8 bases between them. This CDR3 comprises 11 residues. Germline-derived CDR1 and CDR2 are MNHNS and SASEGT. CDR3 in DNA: TGTGCCAGCAGGGGGCTTAACGAGCAGTACTTC. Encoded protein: CASRGLNEQYF.

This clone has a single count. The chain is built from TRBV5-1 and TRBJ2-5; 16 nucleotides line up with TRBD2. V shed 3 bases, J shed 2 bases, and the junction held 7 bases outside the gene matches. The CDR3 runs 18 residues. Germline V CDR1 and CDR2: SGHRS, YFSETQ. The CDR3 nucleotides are TGCGCCAGCAGCTCGGGACTAGCGGGAGGGCCTGGTCAAGAGACCCAGTACTTC. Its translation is CASSSGLAGGPGQETQYF.

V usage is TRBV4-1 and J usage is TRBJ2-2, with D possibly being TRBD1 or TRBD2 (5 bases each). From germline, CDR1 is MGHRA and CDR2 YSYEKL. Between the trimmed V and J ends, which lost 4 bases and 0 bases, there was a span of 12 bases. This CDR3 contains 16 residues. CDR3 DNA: TGCGCCAGCAGCCCGGGACGACGTGCGAACACCGGGGAGCTGTTTTTT. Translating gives CASSPGRRANTGELFF.